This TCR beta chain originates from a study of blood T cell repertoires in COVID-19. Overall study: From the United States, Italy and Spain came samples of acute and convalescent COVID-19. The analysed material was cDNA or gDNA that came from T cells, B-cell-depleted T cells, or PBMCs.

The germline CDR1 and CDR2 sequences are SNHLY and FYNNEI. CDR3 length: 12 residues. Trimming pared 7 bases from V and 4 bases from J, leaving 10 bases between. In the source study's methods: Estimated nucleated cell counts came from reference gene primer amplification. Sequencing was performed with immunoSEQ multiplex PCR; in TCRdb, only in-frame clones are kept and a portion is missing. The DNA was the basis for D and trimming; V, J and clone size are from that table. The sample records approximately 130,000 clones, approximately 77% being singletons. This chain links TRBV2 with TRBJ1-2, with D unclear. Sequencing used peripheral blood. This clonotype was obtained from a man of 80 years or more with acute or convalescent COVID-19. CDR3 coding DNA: TGTGCCAGCACGGCGGGTGCCTATGGCTACACCTTC. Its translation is CASTAGAYGYTF.